The entry that follows covers one T cell receptor beta chain sequence. Its antigen is still unknown. This entry belongs to a study of T cell repertoires in cytomegalovirus infection. Looking at the study overall: Alongside well-studied HLA-B-restricted CMV epitopes, recently identified HLA-C-restricted CMV epitopes were also used. Both CMV infection and a matching HLA type were indicated by public TCR beta signatures.

In TCRdb, the reads were re-called with MiXCR into one record per CDR3 protein. The sample shows tens of thousands of distinct CDR3 sequences, about 18% of them seen only once. Germline assignment: CDR1 SGHDN and CDR2 FVKESK. This CDR3 is built from 15 residues. Trimming pared 0 bases from V and 8 bases from J, leaving 16 bases between. Findings and caveats of the study: Dominant in the ex vivo response were TCR beta clonotypes restricted by HLA-C and specific for CMV. Carriage of CMV together with the relevant HLA was identifiable through cumulative public TCR beta family frequency.

The chain has TRBV14 and TRBJ2-5; D is undetermined. Sequencing was performed on CD8+ T cells from cultured PBMCs, taken from culture after CMV antigen stimulation. This sequence was found in a human donor in good health (CMV status not recorded). Some clones in this sample may be carry-over from other donors' samples. The CDR3 sequence is CASSQDPRGLRTQYF. Here the CDR3 DNA reads TGTGCCAGCAGCCAAGACCCTCGCGGTCTAAGAACCCAGTACTTC.